This T cell receptor beta chain was captured by sequencing in a study of shared clonotypes between healthy human individuals. Donors, healthy HIV-negative adults, lacked recent acute infections or vaccinations. The assay used deep level. Researchers divided each subset's genomic DNA evenly across several immunoSEQ plates. Unsorted PBMC replicate PCRs drew on around 300 ng DNA, representing approximately 31,000 T cell genomes. Clones were read by immunoSEQ multiplex PCR, and TCRdb kept only the in-frame ones, dropping some. Among hundreds of thousands of clones, around 77% were seen once, and the ten largest hold approximately 12%. Looked up from germline, CDR1 is MRHNA and CDR2 is SNTAGT. V lost 5 bases, J lost 1 base, and 10 bases lay in between. There are 14 residues in the CDR3.

The sequencing input was PBMCs. This sequence joins TRBV6-4 and TRBJ2-3; D might be TRBD2 (5 bases). The clonotype was recovered from a woman in her thirties or forties in good health. Some clones in this sample may be carry-over from other donors' samples. The CDR3: CASSPNGGTDTQYF. CDR3 DNA: TGTGCCAGCAGTCCGAACGGGGGCACAGATACGCAGTATTTT.